This TCR beta chain was profiled in a study of identical twins. TCRdb reanalysed the 5' RACE reads using MiXCR and keeps one entry per CDR3 protein. The sample contains roughly 690,000 distinct CDR3 sequences, 6% to 6.5% of which appear only once. The CDR3 contains 18 residues. The V and J ends lost 3 bases and 7 bases, in that order; junction bases with no gene match: 12. Looked up from germline, CDR1 is ENHRY and CDR2 is SYGVKD. This clonotype was counted between two and nine times. The sequence came from a man between 18 and 35 years old in good health. Sequencing was done on a sample of naive T cells sorted from blood. The chain uses TRBV10-3 and TRBJ2-1, with 13 bases matching TRBD2. This CDR3 reads CAISEAGTSGKEVNEQFF. CDR3 nucleotides: TGTGCCATCAGTGAAGCCGGGACTAGCGGGAAAGAGGTAAATGAGCAGTTCTTC.